Sequencing of this T cell receptor beta chain was carried out in a study of cytomegalovirus exposure and HLA in healthy donors. There are a few counts of this clone. The antigen remains unidentified. Germline assignment: CDR1 SGHNT and CDR2 YYREEE (reference sequence). With 4 bases removed from V and 3 bases from J, the gap between germline ends came to 17 bases. CDR3 length: 15 amino acids. Amplification used 60 Vbeta primers and 13 Jbeta primers. The assay was immunoSEQ multiplex PCR, and TCRdb's table has in-frame clones only and misses some. The table shows more than 95,000 clones, with about 10% occurring only once. Regarding the study as a whole: Analyzed later, most CMV-associated TCR beta chains appeared HLA-restricted.

Donors were nominally healthy when sampled, though unrecorded immune exposures were likely. The receptor's source is a young woman in good health and CMV-seropositive. Sample: PBMCs. The chain carries TRBV5-4 and TRBJ2-7; D perhaps matches TRBD2 (6 bases). CDR3 sequence: CASSRDGTSYYEQYF. The CDR3 nucleotides are TGTGCCAGCAGCCGGGACGGGACTTCATACTACGAGCAGTACTTC.